A single sample gave rise to the 23 T cell receptor beta chains below, sequenced in a study of cytomegalovirus exposure and HLA in healthy donors. Profiling relied on immunoSEQ multiplex PCR, and the TCRdb table lists in-frame clones only, not all of them. The table includes some 60,000 clones, around 96% detected once. What was sequenced was PBMCs. These receptors were taken from a young man in good health and CMV-seronegative.

This clone was detected once. The chain joins TRBV6-1 to TRBJ2-7; 8 nucleotides line up with TRBD1. With 0 bases clipped from V and 4 bases from J, the junction kept 8 bases outside the gene matches. The CDR3 is 16 amino acids. The germline V gene encodes CDR1 MNHNS and CDR2 SASEGT. DNA of the CDR3: TGTGCCAGCAGTGAAGCGCCGGCAGGGGGCCCGTACGAGCAGTACTTC. Translating gives CASSEAPAGGPYEQYF.

This chain joins TRBV11-2 and TRBJ2-7, with D maybe TRBD1 (5 bases). CDR3 length equals 13 residues. V was shortened by 7 bases and J by 5 bases, with 15 bases between the two germline ends. Germline CDR1 and CDR2: SGHAT and FQNNGV. The CDR3 nucleotides are TGTGCCAGCAAGATAGGACACCTCGACGAGCAGTACTTC. It is translated as CASKIGHLDEQYF. The full variable domain, rest sourced from reference TRBV11-2 and TRBJ2-7, is EAGVAQSPRYKIIEKRQSVAFWCNPISGHATLYWYQQILGQGPKLLIQFQNNGVVDDSQLPKDRFSAERLKGVDSTLKIQPAKLEDSAVYLCASKIGHLDEQYFGPGTRLTVT.

The J gene is TRBJ2-7, the V gene TRBV7-2; the match to TRBD1 covers 9 bases. Unmatched junction bases numbered 6, after V lost 6 bases and J lost 0 bases. The germline CDR1 and CDR2 sequences are SGHTA and FQGNSA. The CDR3 length is 15 residues. The CDR3 is CASSVGTGHSYEQYF. In nucleotides, the CDR3 is TGTGCCAGCAGTGTAGGGACAGGGCACTCCTACGAGCAGTACTTC.

The sample holds one count of this clone. This chain links TRBV5-1 with TRBJ2-5, with TRBD2 matching 10 bases. With V trimmed by 3 bases and J by 3 bases, 2 bases remained unmatched. The CDR3 consists of 14 residues. Germline CDR1 and CDR2: SGHRS and YFSETQ. CDR3 coding DNA: TGCGCCAGCAGCTACCTAGCGGGAGAAGAGACCCAGTACTTC. This gives the protein CASSYLAGEETQYF.

The chain joins TRBV13 to TRBJ2-7, with TRBD2 matching over 15 bases. V lost 4 bases and J lost 6; bases outside the gene matches: 10. Germline V gene sequence: CDR1 PRHDT, CDR2 FYEKMQ (reference sequence). This CDR3 region has 17 residues. DNA for the CDR3: TGTGCCAGCAGCTCAGTTGGACTAGCGGGAGGGCCGCCCGAGCAGTACTTC. Its protein is CASSSVGLAGGPPEQYF.

This clone was found a few times. V usage is TRBV28 and J usage is TRBJ2-6; TRBD1 might be the D (6 bases). Per the germline V gene, CDR1 is MDHEN and CDR2 is SYDVKM. The CDR3 covers 16 residues. Trimming pared 3 bases from V and 0 bases from J, leaving 9 bases between. The CDR3 protein is CASSLGALSGANVLTF. DNA for the CDR3: TGTGCCAGCAGTTTGGGGGCACTCTCTGGGGCCAACGTCCTGACTTTC.

V gene TRBV30 combines with J gene TRBJ2-1, with 9 nucleotides matching TRBD2. The V segment lost 2 bases and the J segment 7 bases; nucleotides outside the gene matches: 6. The CDR3 contains 14 residues. Germline V gene sequence: CDR1 GTSNPN, CDR2 SVGIG (reference sequence). CDR3 nucleotide sequence: TGTGCCTGGAGTAAGGCTAGCGGGATTAATGAGCAGTTCTTC. Its translation: CAWSKASGINEQFF.

This rearrangement joins TRBV10-2 to TRBJ1-1; 7 bases line up with TRBD1. This CDR3 has 14 amino acids. Trimming cost V 5 bases and J 1 base; bases outside gene matches: 4. Germline CDR1 is WSHSY and CDR2 is SAAADI. The CDR3 spells CASSMTGTNTEAFF. The CDR3 DNA reads TGCGCCAGCAGTATGACAGGGACGAACACTGAAGCTTTCTTT.

The V gene is TRBV28, the J gene TRBJ2-1; D not resolved. CDR1 is MDHEN and CDR2 is SYDVKM in the germline V gene. The CDR3 loop spans 11 amino acids. V was clipped by 6 bases and J by 5 bases, with 5 bases between them. The CDR3 reads CASSLNNEQFF. The CDR3 DNA sequence: TGTGCCAGCAGCCTTAACAATGAGCAGTTCTTC. Complete variable domain (other parts from reference TRBV28 and TRBJ2-1): DVKVTQSSRYLVKRTGEKVFLECVQDMDHENMFWYRQDPGLGLRLIYFSYDVKMKEKGDIPEGYSVSREKKERFSLILESASTNQTSMYLCASSLNNEQFFGPGTRLTVL.

Here the CDR3 reads CASSSTGSSYEQYF. The CDR3 DNA reads as TGTGCCAGCAGCTCGACGGGAAGCTCCTACGAGCAGTACTTC. The rearrangement links TRBV7-2 to TRBJ2-7, with D tentatively TRBD2 (5 bases). Germline CDR1 and CDR2: SGHTA and FQGNSA. V shed 4 bases and J shed 0 bases, with 10 bases lying between them. The CDR3 is 14 residues long.

The chain uses TRBV7-9 and TRBJ2-1, with D unclear. Germline V gene data show CDR1 as SEHNR and CDR2 as FQNEAQ (reference sequence). The CDR3 covers 12 residues. Trimming shortened V by 10 bases and J by 10 bases, and 17 bases separated the two germline ends. As DNA, the CDR3 is TGTGCCACCAGTACAGTCCTAAGGGAGCAGTTCTTC. It is translated as CATSTVLREQFF. Combining the CDR3 with reference TRBV7-9 and TRBJ2-1 gives the whole variable domain DTGVSQNPRHKITKRGQNVTFRCDPISEHNRLYWYRQTLGQGPEFLTYFQNEAQLEKSRLLSDRFSAERPKGSFSTLEIQRTEQGDSAMYLCATSTVLREQFFGPGTRLTVL.

This chain links TRBV6-1 with TRBJ2-3; D gene unclear. The V end was cut by 1 base, the J end by 4 bases, with 9 bases between. The CDR3 consists of 14 residues. Germline lookup yields CDR1 MNHNS and CDR2 SASEGT. The CDR3 DNA is TGTGCCAGCAGTGAAGGGTTAGCCGCAGATACGCAGTATTTT. Residues: CASSEGLAADTQYF.

V usage is TRBV6-1 and J usage is TRBJ1-3, with TRBD1 as a possible D gene (5 bases). CDR3 length: 16 amino acids. CDR1 is MNHNS, CDR2 SASEGT, per germline. Trimming took 4 bases from V and 4 from J, leaving 17 bases between them. As DNA, the CDR3 is TGTGCCAGCAGTGGACTCCTTCAGGGAGGGGGAAACACCATATATTTT. Protein sequence: CASSGLLQGGGNTIYF.

The gene calls are TRBV5-3 and TRBJ2-3; TRBD2 matches 8 bases. TRBV5-3 is flagged as an ORF with uncertain function. The V segment lost 3 bases and the J segment 0 bases; nucleotides outside the gene matches: 15. The length of the CDR3 is 19 residues. The CDR3 sequence: CARSSCLQRGKSSTDTQYF. CDR3 in DNA: TGTGCCAGAAGCTCCTGTCTCCAGCGGGGGAAGTCTAGCACAGATACGCAGTATTTT.

A single count supports this clone. The genes are TRBV29-1 and TRBJ1-2; D is possibly TRBD1 (5 bases). The CDR3 covers 15 residues. CDR1 and CDR2 from the germline V gene are SQVTM and ANQGSEA. With 0 bases removed from V and 1 base from J, the gap between germline ends came to 12 bases. DNA of the CDR3: TGCAGCGTTGAAGACGGGGGTCCGAATAACTATGGCTACACCTTC. Its protein product is CSVEDGGPNNYGYTF. Combining the CDR3 with reference TRBV29-1 and TRBJ1-2 gives the whole variable domain SAVISQKPSRDICQRGTSLTIQCQVDSQVTMMFWYRQQPGQSLTLIATANQGSEATYESGFVIDKFPISRPNLTFSTLTVSNMSPEDSSIYLCSVEDGGPNNYGYTFGSGTRLTVV.

This clone was seen a single time. This chain links TRBV27 with TRBJ2-5; 7 bases align to TRBD2. The ends lost 11 bases at V and 6 bases at J; junction bases unmatched: 6. Per the germline V gene, CDR1 is MNHEY and CDR2 is SMNVEV (reference sequence). CDR3 size: 11 residues. CDR3 in amino acids: CASGGGKTQYF. CDR3 in DNA: TGTGCCTCGGGGGGAGGGAAGACCCAGTACTTC.

This chain links TRBV19 with TRBJ2-3; TRBD2 matches 10 bases. The V gene's germline CDR1 is LNHDA and CDR2 SQIVND (reference sequence). V gave up 4 bases and J gave up 2 bases; unmatched junction bases: 3. The CDR3 spans 15 residues. The CDR3 DNA sequence: TGTGCCAGTAGTAGGCTAGCGGGAGCCACAGATACGCAGTATTTT. Its protein product is CASSRLAGATDTQYF.

V is TRBV5-4 and J is TRBJ2-7; D gene uncertain. CDR3 length: 12 residues. V lost 4 bases, J lost 2 bases, and 7 bases lay in between. The germline CDR1 and CDR2 sequences are SGHNT and YYREEE (reference sequence). The CDR3 bases are TGTGCCAGCAGCCTCCAGACCTACGAGCAGTACTTC. This sequence encodes CASSLQTYEQYF.

This chain connects TRBV5-6 to TRBJ2-7, with 7 bases fitting TRBD1. V lost 2 bases to trimming and J lost 6 bases; unmatched junction nucleotides: 2. The CDR3 is 12 amino acids. The germline V gene has CDR1 SGHDT and CDR2 YYEEEE. The CDR3, as DNA: TGTGCCAGCAGCTTTAGGGGGCGCGAGCAGTACTTC. It encodes CASSFRGREQYF.

This chain uses TRBV5-4 with TRBJ2-5; D is possibly TRBD2 (6 bases). The ends were cut back, 1 base at V and 4 bases at J, with 11 bases in the middle. Germline loops: CDR1 SGHNT, CDR2 YYREEE (reference sequence). This CDR3 has 14 residues. In DNA form, the CDR3 reads TGTGCCAGCAGCTTGCGCCGGGGAGGAGAGACCCAGTACTTC. It codes for CASSLRRGGETQYF.

In DNA, the CDR3 is TGTGCCAGCACTAGCGGGAGTAATAATGAGCAGTTCTTC. As protein: CASTSGSNNEQFF. The chain combines TRBV7-9 with TRBJ2-1, with 10 bases identical to TRBD2. This CDR3 has 13 amino acids. Losses at the gene ends were 7 bases for V and 7 bases for J; bases not matched to a gene: 4. The germline V gene has CDR1 SEHNR and CDR2 FQNEAQ (reference sequence).

This clone is a singleton in its sample. The chain couples TRBV7-9 to TRBJ2-1, with 11 positions matching TRBD2. J lost 6 bases, V lost 7 bases, and 11 bases had no gene match. CDR3 size: 16 residues. Germline values: CDR1 SEHNR, CDR2 FQNEAQ (reference sequence). The CDR3 DNA reads TGTGCCAGCACCCAGACTAGCGGGATATCGTCCAATGAGCAGTTCTTC. This translates into CASTQTSGISSNEQFF.

This clone was seen a single time. The rearrangement uses TRBV11-2 and TRBJ2-4; D possibly corresponds to TRBD2 (7 bases). The CDR3 spans 14 residues. Trimming took off 0 bases at V and 11 bases at J, with 14 bases between the two ends. Germline CDR1 is SGHAT and CDR2 is FQNNGV. The CDR3 DNA is TGTGCCAGCAGCTTAGAGGGGGGGACAATTGTTCAGTACTTC. It yields the protein CASSLEGGTIVQYF.